The present T cell receptor (beta chain) was sequenced within a study of T cell responses to AZD1222 COVID-19 vaccine (dated by TCRdb to about 2021). Study-level background: AZD1222 recipients given second doses at about 4 weeks or at about 12 weeks were pooled, since spike-specific TCR depth and breadth were not found to differ between the two schedules. A total of more than 230 trial participants underwent TCR sequencing, of whom about 210 had received two doses of AZD1222 and around 25 had received two doses of the MenACWY control vaccine. Trial participants were enrolled by age into 18-55, 56-69 and 70-plus year subgroups, with 148, 28 and 57 TCR-sequenced participants respectively. The research as a whole found: Because no day 14 peak-response samples were available, the repertoires could be characterized only after the peak T cell response. Conclusions about previously exposed vaccinees are limited, since just 5 or 6 AZD1222 recipients were seropositive for SARS-CoV-2 at baseline. After two AZD1222 doses, both the breadth and the depth of spike-specific TCRs were significantly higher than at day 0 and than in MenACWY recipients. The vaccine-associated CD4 TCRs covered the entire spike protein, and the dominant responses fell in regions 160-218 and 743-854. The 56-69-year group was small, and its depth increase did not reach significance, likely because of low power. Participants were mostly white British, with more females than males. The authors suggested clonal diversity may have been underestimated. Nearly half of unique spike-specific TCRs reportedly recognized epitopes outside regions mutated in the B.1.351 and B.1.1.7 variants.

Deletion took 2 bases off V and 4 bases off J, with a span of 11 bases between the germline ends. CDR1 is given as MNHEY and CDR2 as SVGAGI, both from the germline V gene. The cysteine opens and the phenylalanine closes a CDR3 of 14 amino acids. Only the CDR3 DNA stays, 42 bases, in frame from base 1. About this clone: Its antigen is still unknown. One base away there is no much larger clone; base qualities are not given.

The CDR3 regions of human TCRbeta chains were analyzed by immunosequencing. Regarding the original processing steps: Repertoire TCRs were checked for matches against a reference library of SARS-CoV-2-specific TCRs that had been generated using the MIRA antigen-specificity platform. Breadth was defined as the fraction of unique TCRs that were SARS-CoV-2-associated, and depth was defined as the fraction of total T cells that were SARS-CoV-2-associated. Using the MIRA data, each spike-specific TCR was mapped to the spike region that the TCR reacts to and placed in a CD4 or CD8 class. Log10-transformed breadth and depth values were compared by one-way ANOVA with Sidak's multiple comparisons tests. TCRdb obtained this table from immuneACCESS and retained in-frame rearrangements with V and J assigned. These tables miss some clones; where compared with another copy, unresolved V genes account for less than half of the shortfall, and the remainder is unexplained. Clone size and V and J calls were adopted from that table, with D and trimming inferred from the DNA. This sample holds 170,000 or so clones; about nine tenths were observed only once. About 3% of the sample lies in the top ten.

Reading the label with the study, this specimen's time point is: baseline before first vaccination. Vaccinee samples were obtained from the UK trials COV001 and COV002, which included a single-blind randomized controlled phase 2/3 trial of AZD1222 (ChAdOx1 nCoV-19) in healthy adults. For TCRbeta chain sequencing, PBMC samples from trial participants were taken at day 0 and at day 28 after the second dose. Here the chain combines TRBV6-5 and TRBJ1-2; tentative D gene TRBD1, with 6 bases matching. The sequence came from an adult in good health. The material sequenced was peripheral blood, taken on day 0 of AZD1222 vaccination. The DNA is TGTGCCAGCAGTTACGGGCAGGGGATCTATGGCTACACCTTC. The translation is CASSYGQGIYGYTF.